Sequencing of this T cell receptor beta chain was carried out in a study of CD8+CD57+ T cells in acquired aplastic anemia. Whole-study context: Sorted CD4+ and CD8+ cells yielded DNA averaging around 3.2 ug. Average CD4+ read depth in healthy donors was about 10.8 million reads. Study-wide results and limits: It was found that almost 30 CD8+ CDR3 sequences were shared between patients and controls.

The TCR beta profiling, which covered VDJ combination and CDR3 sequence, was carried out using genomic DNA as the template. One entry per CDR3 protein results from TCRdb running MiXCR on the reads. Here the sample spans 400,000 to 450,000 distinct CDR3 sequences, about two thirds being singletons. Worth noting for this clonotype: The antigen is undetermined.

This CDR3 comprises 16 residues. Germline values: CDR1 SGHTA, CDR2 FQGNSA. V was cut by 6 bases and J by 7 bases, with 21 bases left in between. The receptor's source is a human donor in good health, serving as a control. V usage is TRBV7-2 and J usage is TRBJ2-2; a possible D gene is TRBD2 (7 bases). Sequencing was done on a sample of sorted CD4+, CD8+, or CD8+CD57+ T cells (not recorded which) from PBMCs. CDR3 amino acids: CASRPSGTTGHGELFF. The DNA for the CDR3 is TGTGCCAGCAGACCAAGCGGGACAACCGGTCACGGGGAGCTGTTTTTT.